The clone carrying this T cell receptor beta chain was observed a single time. No antigen is known for it. PCR amplification relied on 60 Vbeta primers (plus 13 Jbeta primers). Here immunoSEQ multiplex PCR was the method, and the copy in TCRdb shows in-frame clones only, minus some. There are approximately 37,000 clones in the sample; around three quarters occur only once, and 6% lies in the top ten. The data were obtained in a study of cytomegalovirus exposure and HLA in healthy donors. Study overall: An earlier analysis identified 95 million to 120 million unique TCR beta sequences in about 190 million T cells. Overall study findings and caveats: Later work found that TCR association rates differed between HLA loci; DRB1 had the most and HLA-C the fewest.

The CDR3 runs 16 residues. V gave up 2 bases and J gave up 4 bases, with 17 bases separating them. The germline V gene encodes CDR1 MNHEY and CDR2 SVGAGI. V and J are TRBV6-5 and TRBJ2-5, with D perhaps matching TRBD2 (6 bases). Specimen: PBMCs. The sequence was collected from a male donor in good health and CMV-seronegative. The CDR3 here is CASSYPPGTSGETQYF. For the CDR3, the DNA is TGTGCCAGCAGTTACCCGCCTGGGACTTCTGGAGAGACCCAGTACTTC.